A single sample is the source of the 28 T cell receptor beta chains below, sequenced in a study of PD-1 blockade in classical Hodgkin lymphoma. The method was immunoSEQ multiplex PCR; TCRdb's version includes in-frame clones alone and lacks a portion of them. Among roughly 52,000 clones listed, more than 75% were seen once. Time point of the sample: cycle 4 day 1 (C4D1), after 6 weeks of nivolumab. Each of the patients experienced relapse following autologous stem cell transplantation, and their brentuximab vedotin exposure differed. The specimen was peripheral blood mononuclear cells (PBMCs), collected before the fourth cycle of nivolumab. The receptors shown here come from a human donor with classical Hodgkin lymphoma.

V usage is TRBV6-1 and J usage is TRBJ2-7; D not certain. Trimming took 1 base from V and 0 from J, leaving 7 bases between them. The CDR3 runs to 14 residues. Germline CDR1 is MNHNS and CDR2 is SASEGT. The CDR3: CASSEVSRSYEQYF. CDR3 DNA: TGTGCCAGCAGTGAAGTCTCCCGCTCCTACGAGCAGTACTTC.

The V gene is TRBV5-1, the J gene TRBJ2-5; 14 nucleotides match TRBD2. The V gene end was trimmed by 3 bases and the J gene end by 5 bases; junction bases not matched to a gene: 12. Per the germline V gene, CDR1 is SGHRS and CDR2 is YFSETQ. This CDR3 contains 18 residues. The CDR3 sequence is CASSSKGLAGDERETQYF. CDR3 DNA: TGCGCCAGCAGCTCTAAGGGACTAGCGGGAGACGAACGCGAGACCCAGTACTTC.

The rearrangement joins TRBV14 to TRBJ2-1; 12 bases match TRBD1. CDR1 is SGHDN, CDR2 FVKESK, per germline. CDR3 length equals 16 residues. The junction had 8 bases not matched to a gene; V was cut back by 4 bases and J by 7 bases. Written as DNA, the CDR3 is TGTGCCAGCAGCCCAGCCGGGACAGGGGGCCGGAATGAGCAGTTCTTC. Its translation: CASSPAGTGGRNEQFF.

This clone was picked up one time. The chain uses TRBV7-9 and TRBJ2-3; D is uncertain. The CDR3 has 13 residues. Between the trimmed V and J ends, which lost 2 bases and 3 bases, there was a span of 6 bases. Germline CDR1 is SEHNR and CDR2 is FQNEAQ (reference sequence). The DNA of the CDR3 is TGTGCCAGCAGCTTACTCCTGACAGATACGCAGTATTTT. It codes for CASSLLLTDTQYF.

The chain couples TRBV6-6 to TRBJ2-1; 10 nucleotides match TRBD2. The germline V gene has CDR1 MNHNY and CDR2 SVGAGI (reference sequence). V trimming: 7 bases; J trimming: 6 bases; junction bases outside the gene matches: 3. The CDR3 spans 13 residues. The CDR3 here is CASTWTSGNEQFF. Here the CDR3 DNA reads TGTGCCAGCACCTGGACTAGCGGCAATGAGCAGTTCTTC.

This clone has a handful of counts. V is TRBV19 and J is TRBJ1-1; the D gene is possibly TRBD1 (6 bases). This CDR3 has 12 residues. Trimming removed 5 bases from V and 7 bases from J, with 11 bases in between. Germline V gives CDR1 LNHDA, CDR2 SQIVND (reference sequence). CDR3 coding DNA: TGTGCCAGTAGTGGGGGACACTTTGAAGCTTTCTTT. Encoded protein: CASSGGHFEAFF.

This chain joins TRBV4-1 and TRBJ2-5; 8 bases map to TRBD1. Germline CDR1 and CDR2: MGHRA and YSYEKL. The length of the CDR3 is 15 residues. The V and J ends lost 3 bases and 5 bases, in that order; junction bases with no gene match: 8. The CDR3 loop is CASSHGQGAGETQYF. DNA for the CDR3: TGCGCCAGCAGCCATGGCCAGGGGGCTGGGGAGACCCAGTACTTC.

The chain carries TRBV15 and TRBJ2-3, with TRBD1 identical over 7 bases. V trimming: 0 bases; J trimming: 2 bases; junction bases outside the gene matches: 5. Germline V gene data show CDR1 as LNHNV and CDR2 as YYDKDF (reference sequence). This CDR3 comprises 16 residues. CDR3 coding DNA: TGTGCCACCAGCAGAGACGGACAGGCTATCACAGATACGCAGTATTTT. It codes for CATSRDGQAITDTQYF.

A single count supports this clone. The chain links TRBV5-1 to TRBJ2-5; a weak D match, TRBD2 (6 bases). Trimming left V 2 bases short and J 3 bases short, with 11 bases between. Germline CDR1 and CDR2: SGHRS and YFSETQ. CDR3 length: 14 residues. CDR3 protein: CASSLRGIKETQYF. The CDR3 DNA follows: TGCGCCAGCAGCTTACGCGGGATTAAAGAGACCCAGTACTTC.

The gene calls are TRBV7-9 and TRBJ1-2; 7 bases are shared with TRBD1. Germline CDR1 and CDR2: SEHNR and FQNEAQ (reference sequence). The CDR3 runs to 16 residues. Trimming cost V 2 bases and J 4 bases; bases outside gene matches: 10. The CDR3 DNA reads as TGTGCCAGCAGCTTAAGTTTGTCAGGGGGTGCCTATGGCTACACCTTC. Its protein product is CASSLSLSGGAYGYTF.

This clone appeared once. The genes are TRBV9 and TRBJ1-6, with D unclear. V lost 4 bases to trimming and J lost 2 bases, with 13 bases between them. CDR1 is SGDLS, CDR2 YYNGEE, per germline. This CDR3 is built from 16 residues. In nucleotides, the CDR3 is TGTGCCAGCAGCCCCCGTGGAGGAGCCTATAATTCACCCCTCCACTTT. Translation: CASSPRGGAYNSPLHF. Looking up the rest from reference TRBV9 and TRBJ1-6 gives the full variable domain: DSGVTQTPKHLITATGQRVTLRCSPRSGDLSVYWYQQSLDQGLQFLIQYYNGEERAKGNILERFSAQQFPDLHSELNLSSLELGDSALYFCASSPRGGAYNSPLHFGNGTRLTVT.

The V and J genes are TRBV4-1 and TRBJ2-7; 9 positions match TRBD2. The CDR3 has 17 amino acids. The germline gives CDR1 MGHRA, CDR2 YSYEKL. J lost 0 bases, V lost 0 bases, and 6 bases had no gene match. CDR3 region: CASSQDPPSGVSYEQYF. CDR3 coding DNA: TGCGCCAGCAGCCAAGATCCCCCTAGCGGGGTCTCCTACGAGCAGTACTTC.

The rearrangement uses TRBV25-1 and TRBJ2-2; TRBD2 might be the D (6 bases). V lost 4 bases, J lost 4 bases, and 10 bases lay in between. This CDR3 is 14 amino acids long. From germline, CDR1 is MGHDK and CDR2 SYGVNS. CDR3 in amino acids: CASSGLGITGELFF. CDR3 DNA: TGTGCCAGCAGTGGACTAGGGATCACCGGGGAGCTGTTTTTT. Supplemented by reference TRBV25-1 and TRBJ2-2, the full variable domain reads EADIYQTPRYLVIGTGKKITLECSQTMGHDKMYWYQQDPGMELHLIHYSYGVNSTEKGDLSSESTVSRIRTEHFPLTLESARPSHTSQYLCASSGLGITGELFFGEGSRLTVL.

This clone turned up a few times. The chain uses TRBV18 and TRBJ2-5, with D perhaps being TRBD1 or TRBD2 (5 bases each). The germline CDR1 and CDR2 sequences are KGHSH and LQKENI. The CDR3 contains 17 residues. Trimming stripped 0 bases from V and 4 bases from J, with 18 bases between. The DNA of the CDR3 is TGTGCCAGCTCACCACCGTCTGGGGGAAGAACTGGAGAGACCCAGTACTTC. This sequence encodes CASSPPSGGRTGETQYF. Supplemented by reference TRBV18 and TRBJ2-5, the full variable domain reads NAGVMQNPRHLVRRRGQEARLRCSPMKGHSHVYWYRQLPEEGLKFMVYLQKENIIDESGMPKERFSAEFPKEGPSILRIQQVVRGDSAAYFCASSPPSGGRTGETQYFGPGTRLLVL.

This clone is a singleton in its sample. A junction boundary mismatches the germline segment, possibly from a read error. CDR3 protein: CASTRADTQYF. The CDR3 region has the DNA TGTGCCAGCACGAGGGCAGACACGCAGTATTTT. The chain links TRBV28 to TRBJ2-3; a weak D match, TRBD2 (5 bases). The CDR3 consists of 11 residues. The germline gives CDR1 MDHEN, CDR2 SYDVKM.

The chain is built from TRBV27 and TRBJ2-7; 7 nucleotides match TRBD1. CDR3 length equals 13 residues. The germline V gene has CDR1 MNHEY and CDR2 SMNVEV (reference sequence). With V trimmed by 8 bases and J by 3 bases, 7 bases remained unmatched. DNA for the CDR3: TGTGCCAGCCCGGGGCAGGGGGACTACGAGCAGTACTTC. Translating it yields CASPGQGDYEQYF.

This chain links TRBV15 with TRBJ2-1; 7 bases agree with TRBD2. With V trimmed by 2 bases and J by 7 bases, 11 bases remained unmatched. This CDR3 has 16 amino acids. Germline CDR1 is LNHNV and CDR2 is YYDKDF (reference sequence). DNA for the CDR3: TGTGCCACCAGCAGACCGCCCGCCGACGGGAGGAATGAGCAGTTCTTC. Translating gives CATSRPPADGRNEQFF.

This chain connects TRBV5-1 to TRBJ2-7; D not resolved. Germline V gene sequence: CDR1 SGHRS, CDR2 YFSETQ. V lost 4 bases, J lost 4 bases, and 12 bases lay in between. The CDR3 sequence is 13 residues long. The CDR3 reads CASSVQPMYEQYF. The CDR3 nucleotides read TGCGCCAGCAGCGTACAGCCGATGTACGAGCAGTACTTC.

The V and J genes are TRBV6-5 and TRBJ2-7, with 9 bases that match TRBD1. V dropped 5 bases and J dropped 7; count of bases not matched to a gene: 9. The V gene's germline CDR1 is MNHEY and CDR2 SVGAGI. The CDR3 extends over 14 amino acids. Here the CDR3 reads CASSDRDRVREQYF. The CDR3 DNA reads TGTGCCAGCAGTGACCGGGACAGGGTACGAGAGCAGTACTTC.

The chain carries TRBV27 and TRBJ2-3; tentative D call: TRBD1 (5 bases). The V end was cut by 4 bases, the J end by 1 base, with 12 bases between. CDR3 length: 15 amino acids. Germline lookup yields CDR1 MNHEY and CDR2 SMNVEV (reference sequence). The CDR3 reads CASSSQGSGTDTQYF. The CDR3 nucleotides are TGTGCCAGCAGTTCCCAGGGATCGGGCACAGATACGCAGTATTTT.

V and J are TRBV11-2 and TRBJ2-3, with D possibly being TRBD1 or TRBD2 (5 bases each). The CDR3 consists of 12 residues. Germline CDR1 SGHAT, CDR2 FQNNGV. The germline V and J ends were trimmed by 6 bases and 2 bases, with 6 bases remaining between them. CDR3 DNA: TGTGCCAGCAGGGGGGTCACAGATACGCAGTATTTT. This sequence encodes CASRGVTDTQYF.

This sequence joins TRBV29-1 and TRBJ2-2; TRBD2 aligns across 8 bases. The CDR3 has 15 residues. Trimming cost V 4 bases and J 0 bases; bases outside gene matches: 4. Germline V gives CDR1 SQVTM, CDR2 ANQGSEA. Here the CDR3 DNA reads TGCAGCGTTGGAGCGGGGGCGGCGAACACCGGGGAGCTGTTTTTT. Its translation is CSVGAGAANTGELFF.

The genes are TRBV7-2 and TRBJ2-7; 7 nucleotides match TRBD2. The CDR3 contains 15 residues. V lost 2 bases, J lost 4 bases, and 8 bases stayed unmatched. Germline CDR1 is SGHTA and CDR2 is FQGNSA. The CDR3 here is CASSLRGLPVYEQYF. CDR3 nucleotide sequence: TGTGCCAGCAGCTTACGGGGACTACCGGTGTACGAGCAGTACTTC.

The rearrangement uses TRBV4-2 and TRBJ2-2; D may be TRBD1 or TRBD2 (5 bases each). Trimming removed 6 bases from V and 2 bases from J, with 7 bases in between. CDR3 size: 13 residues. Germline assignment: CDR1 LGHNA and CDR2 YNFKEQ. The DNA for the CDR3 is TGTGCCAGCAGTGGGACCAACACCGGGGAGCTGTTTTTT. Amino acid sequence: CASSGTNTGELFF.

The rearrangement joins TRBV4-2 to TRBJ2-2; 9 nucleotides line up with TRBD1. The CDR3 runs to 18 residues. Germline values: CDR1 LGHNA, CDR2 YNFKEQ. Losses at the gene ends were 1 base for V and 2 bases for J; bases not matched to a gene: 8. CDR3 protein: CASSQAVGGQGNTGELFF. The CDR3 DNA sequence: TGTGCCAGCAGCCAAGCGGTTGGGGGACAGGGCAACACCGGGGAGCTGTTTTTT.

The chain is built from TRBV6-6 and TRBJ2-5; D is perhaps TRBD2 (6 bases). Trimming took off 8 bases at V and 4 bases at J, with 20 bases between the two ends. CDR1 and CDR2 from the germline V gene are MNHNY and SVGAGI (reference sequence). This CDR3 region has 15 residues. CDR3 sequence reads: CASQLLAGSLETQYF. CDR3 coding DNA: TGTGCCAGCCAACTACTGGCGGGGTCCTTAGAGACCCAGTACTTC.

The rearrangement uses TRBV5-6 and TRBJ2-3, with TRBD1 matching 8 bases. Looked up from germline, CDR1 is SGHDT and CDR2 is YYEEEE. V was pared by 0 bases and J by 0 bases, with 0 bases of the junction left unmatched. The CDR3 has 15 residues. The CDR3 loop reads CASSLGQGSTDTQYF. The CDR3 region has the DNA TGTGCCAGCAGCTTGGGACAGGGGAGCACAGATACGCAGTATTTT.

In this sample, this clone turned up once. The rearrangement links TRBV2 to TRBJ2-2, with a possible D match to TRBD2 (6 bases). V gave up 6 bases and J gave up 5 bases, with 16 bases separating them. CDR1 is SNHLY, CDR2 FYNNEI, per germline. This CDR3 has 15 residues. In nucleotides, the CDR3 is TGTGCCAGCAGCGCGGGACCCCCGGGGACCGGGGAGCTGTTTTTT. It encodes CASSAGPPGTGELFF.